The TCR beta chain under discussion was sequenced for a study of blood T cell repertoires in COVID-19. Study information: Researchers got acute and convalescent COVID-19 samples from the United States, Italy and Spain.

TCRdb's copy holds only in-frame clones and misses some; the assay was immunoSEQ multiplex PCR. The data contain over 250,000 clones, 85% of them singletons. Trimming stripped 0 bases from V and 4 bases from J, with 12 bases between. The CDR3 has 15 amino acids. Germline V gene sequence: CDR1 LNHDA, CDR2 SQIVND (reference sequence). The clonotype was recovered from a man aged 45-65 years with active or convalescent COVID-19. Sequenced input: peripheral blood. V is TRBV19 and J is TRBJ2-5; D is possibly TRBD1 (6 bases). The CDR3 here is CASSIDLFRGETQYF. Here the CDR3 DNA reads TGTGCCAGTAGTATAGATCTTTTCAGGGGAGAGACCCAGTACTTC.